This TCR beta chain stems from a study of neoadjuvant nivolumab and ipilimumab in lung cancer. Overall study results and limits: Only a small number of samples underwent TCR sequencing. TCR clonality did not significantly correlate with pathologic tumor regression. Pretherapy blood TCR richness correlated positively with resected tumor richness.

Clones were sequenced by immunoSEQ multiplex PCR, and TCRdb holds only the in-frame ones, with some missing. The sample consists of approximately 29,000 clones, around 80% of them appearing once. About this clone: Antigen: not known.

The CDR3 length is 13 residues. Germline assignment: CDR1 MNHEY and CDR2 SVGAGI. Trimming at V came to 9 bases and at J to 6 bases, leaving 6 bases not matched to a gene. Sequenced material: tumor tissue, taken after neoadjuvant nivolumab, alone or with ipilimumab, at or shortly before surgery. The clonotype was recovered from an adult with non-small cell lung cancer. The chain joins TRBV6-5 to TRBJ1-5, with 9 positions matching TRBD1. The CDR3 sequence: CASEGQGGQPQHF. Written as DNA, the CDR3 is TGTGCCAGTGAGGGACAGGGAGGTCAGCCCCAGCATTTT.